This T cell receptor beta chain is from a study of T cells in Graves' hyperthyroidism and ophthalmopathy. Study-wide points: For ophthalmopathy, model prediction preceded onset by a median 6.5 months.

For this clonotype: Its target is unknown.

CDR3 size: 11 residues. From germline, CDR1 is MNHEY and CDR2 SVGEGT. Deletions cut 8 bases from V and 8 bases from J, with 12 bases between. What was amplified from RNA transcripts were TCR beta CDR3 regions. Researchers ran a first-round RT-PCR on the TCR CDR3 using the HTBI primer set. TCRdb itself ran the multiplex PCR reads through MiXCR, one entry per CDR3 protein. The profile shows around 720,000 distinct CDR3 sequences, under 45% of them singletons. V and J are TRBV6-2 or TRBV6-3 and TRBJ1-2; D gene unclear. What was sequenced was blood. This TCR was recovered from a middle-aged woman with Graves' hyperthyroidism. CDR3 nucleotides: TGTGCCAGCCGGAGCCCTGACGGCTACACCTTC. Amino acid sequence: CASRSPDGYTF.